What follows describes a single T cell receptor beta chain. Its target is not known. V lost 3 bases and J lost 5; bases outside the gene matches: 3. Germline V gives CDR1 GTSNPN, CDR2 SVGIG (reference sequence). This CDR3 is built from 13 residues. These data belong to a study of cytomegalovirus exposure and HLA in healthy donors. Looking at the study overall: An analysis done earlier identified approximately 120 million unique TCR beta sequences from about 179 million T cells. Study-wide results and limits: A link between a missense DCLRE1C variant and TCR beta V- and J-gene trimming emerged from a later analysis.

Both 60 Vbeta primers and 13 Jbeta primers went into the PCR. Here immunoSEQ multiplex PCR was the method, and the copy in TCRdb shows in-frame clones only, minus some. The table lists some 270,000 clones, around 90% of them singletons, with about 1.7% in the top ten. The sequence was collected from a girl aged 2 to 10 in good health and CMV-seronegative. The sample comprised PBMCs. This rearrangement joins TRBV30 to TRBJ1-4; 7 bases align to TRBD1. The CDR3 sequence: CAWRTGWNEKLFF. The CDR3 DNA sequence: TGTGCCTGGAGGACAGGGTGGAATGAAAAACTGTTTTTT.